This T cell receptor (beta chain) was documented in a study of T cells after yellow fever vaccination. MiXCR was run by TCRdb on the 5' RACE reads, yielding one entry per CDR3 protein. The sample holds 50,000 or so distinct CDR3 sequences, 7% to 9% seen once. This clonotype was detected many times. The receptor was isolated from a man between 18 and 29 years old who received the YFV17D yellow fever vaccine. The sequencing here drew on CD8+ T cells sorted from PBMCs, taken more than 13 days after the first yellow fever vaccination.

The CDR3 sequence: CASSQAPALAKNIQYF. The CDR3 DNA is TGCGCCAGCAGCCAAGCCCCAGCACTAGCCAAAAACATTCAGTACTTC. This chain uses TRBV4-1 with TRBJ2-4; D unclear. The CDR3 spans 16 residues. CDR1 and CDR2 from the germline V gene are MGHRA and YSYEKL. Trimming pared 1 base from V and 0 bases from J, leaving 10 bases between.